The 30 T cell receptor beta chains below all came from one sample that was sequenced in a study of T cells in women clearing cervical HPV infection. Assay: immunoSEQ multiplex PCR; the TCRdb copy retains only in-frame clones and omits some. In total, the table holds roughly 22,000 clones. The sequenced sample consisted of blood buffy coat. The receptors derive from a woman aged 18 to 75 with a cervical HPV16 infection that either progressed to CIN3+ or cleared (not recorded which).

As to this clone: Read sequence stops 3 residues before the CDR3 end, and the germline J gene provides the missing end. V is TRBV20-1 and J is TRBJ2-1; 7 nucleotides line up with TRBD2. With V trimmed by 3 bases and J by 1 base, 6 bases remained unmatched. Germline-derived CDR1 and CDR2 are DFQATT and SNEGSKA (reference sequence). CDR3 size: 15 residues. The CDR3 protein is CSASRTGGSYNEQFF. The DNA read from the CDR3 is TGCAGTGCTAGCCGCACCGGGGGGTCCTACAATGAG.

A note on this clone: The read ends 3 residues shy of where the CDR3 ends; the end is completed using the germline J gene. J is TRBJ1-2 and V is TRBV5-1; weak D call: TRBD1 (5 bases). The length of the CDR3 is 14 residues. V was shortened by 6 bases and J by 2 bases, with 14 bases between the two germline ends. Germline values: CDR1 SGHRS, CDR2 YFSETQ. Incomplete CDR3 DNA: TGCGCCAGCAACTGGGACTGGGGAAACTATGGC. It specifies CASNWDWGNYG. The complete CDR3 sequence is CASNWDWGNYGYTF.

The CDR3 is CASSQGTGAYEQYF. The covered CDR3 bases are TGTGCCAGCAGCCAAGGCACAGGGGCCTACGAG. The rearrangement joins TRBV14 to TRBJ2-7; the match to TRBD1 covers 7 bases. With the read ending 3 residues before the CDR3 end, the germline J gene is used to fill in that end. CDR3 length: 14 amino acids. Germline V gives CDR1 SGHDN, CDR2 FVKESK. The trim removed 1 base at V and 2 bases at J, leaving 2 bases unmatched.

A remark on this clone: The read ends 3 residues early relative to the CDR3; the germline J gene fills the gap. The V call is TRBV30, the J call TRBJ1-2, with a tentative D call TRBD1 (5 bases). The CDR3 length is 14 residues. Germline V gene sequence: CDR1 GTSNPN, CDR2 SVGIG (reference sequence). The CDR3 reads CAWRWGLVQDDYTF. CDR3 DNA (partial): TGTGCCTGGAGGTGGGGACTAGTTCAAGATGAC.

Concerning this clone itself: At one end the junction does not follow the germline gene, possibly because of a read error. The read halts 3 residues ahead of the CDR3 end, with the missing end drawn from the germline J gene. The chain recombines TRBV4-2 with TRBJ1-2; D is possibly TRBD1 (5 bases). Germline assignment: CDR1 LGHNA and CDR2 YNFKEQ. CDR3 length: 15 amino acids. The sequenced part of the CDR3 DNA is TGCGCCAGCAGCCAAGAAATTCGACAGAACTATGGC. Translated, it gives CASSQEIRQNYG. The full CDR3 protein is CASSQEIRQNYGYTF.

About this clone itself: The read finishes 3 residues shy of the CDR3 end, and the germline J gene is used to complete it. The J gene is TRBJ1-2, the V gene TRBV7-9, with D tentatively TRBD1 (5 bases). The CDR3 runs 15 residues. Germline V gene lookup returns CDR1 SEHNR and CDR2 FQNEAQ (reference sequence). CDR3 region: CASSRLAGDTNDYTF. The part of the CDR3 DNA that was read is TGTGCCAGCAGCCGACTAGCGGGGGATACTAATGAC.

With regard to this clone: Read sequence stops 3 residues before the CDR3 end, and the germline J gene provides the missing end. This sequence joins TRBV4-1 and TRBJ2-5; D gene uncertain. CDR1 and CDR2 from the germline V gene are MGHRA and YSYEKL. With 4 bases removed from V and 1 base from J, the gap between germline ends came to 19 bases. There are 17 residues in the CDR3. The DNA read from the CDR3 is TGCGCCAGCAGCCCTTCAGTAAGCGAGGATATCCAAGAGACC. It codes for CASSPSVSEDIQET. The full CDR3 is CASSPSVSEDIQETQYF.

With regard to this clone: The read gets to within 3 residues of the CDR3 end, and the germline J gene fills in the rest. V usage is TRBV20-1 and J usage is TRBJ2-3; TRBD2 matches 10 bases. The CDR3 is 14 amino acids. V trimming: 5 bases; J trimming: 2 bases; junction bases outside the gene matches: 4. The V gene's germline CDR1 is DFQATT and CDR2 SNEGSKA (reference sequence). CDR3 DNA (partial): TGCAGTGCTGCTAGCGGGGGAGCCACAGATACG. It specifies CSAASGGATDT. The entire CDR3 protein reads CSAASGGATDTQYF.

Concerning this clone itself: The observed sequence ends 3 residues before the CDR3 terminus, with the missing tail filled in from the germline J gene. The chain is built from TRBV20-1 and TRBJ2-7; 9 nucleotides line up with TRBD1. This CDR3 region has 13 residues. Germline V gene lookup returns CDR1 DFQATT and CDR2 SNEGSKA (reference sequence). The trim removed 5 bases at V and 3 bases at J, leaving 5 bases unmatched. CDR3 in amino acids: CSAAPGQGYEQYF. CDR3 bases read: TGCAGTGCTGCTCCGGGACAGGGCTACGAG.

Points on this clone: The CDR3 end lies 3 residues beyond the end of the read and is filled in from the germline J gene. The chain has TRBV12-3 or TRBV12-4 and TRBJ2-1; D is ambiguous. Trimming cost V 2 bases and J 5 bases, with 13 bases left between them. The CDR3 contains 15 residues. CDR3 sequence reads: CASSLPPGTDNEQFF. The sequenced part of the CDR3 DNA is TGTGCCAGCAGTTTACCTCCAGGTACTGACAATGAG.

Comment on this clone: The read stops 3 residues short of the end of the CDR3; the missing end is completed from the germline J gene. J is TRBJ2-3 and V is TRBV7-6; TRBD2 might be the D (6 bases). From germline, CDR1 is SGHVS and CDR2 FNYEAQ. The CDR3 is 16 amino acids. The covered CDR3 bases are TGTGCCAGCGCCCTAATCGGAGGGTTTCCCCAAGAGACG. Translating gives CASALIGGFPQET. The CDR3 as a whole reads CASALIGGFPQETQYF.

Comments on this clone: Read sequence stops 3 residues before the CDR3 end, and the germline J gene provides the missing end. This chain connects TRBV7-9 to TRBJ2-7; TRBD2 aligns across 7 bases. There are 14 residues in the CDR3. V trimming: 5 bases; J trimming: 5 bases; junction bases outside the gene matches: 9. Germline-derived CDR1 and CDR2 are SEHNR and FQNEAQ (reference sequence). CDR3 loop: CASSGGLRADEQYF. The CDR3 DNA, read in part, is TGTGCCAGCAGCGGGGGACTACGGGCAGACGAG.

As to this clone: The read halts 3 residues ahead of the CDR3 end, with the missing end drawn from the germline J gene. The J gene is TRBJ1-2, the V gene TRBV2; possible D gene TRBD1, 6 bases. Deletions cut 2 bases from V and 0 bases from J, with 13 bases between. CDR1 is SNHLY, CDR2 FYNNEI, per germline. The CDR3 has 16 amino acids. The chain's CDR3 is CASSETGSSTNYGYTF. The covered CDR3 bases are TGTGCCAGCAGTGAAACAGGGTCAAGTACTAACTATGGC.

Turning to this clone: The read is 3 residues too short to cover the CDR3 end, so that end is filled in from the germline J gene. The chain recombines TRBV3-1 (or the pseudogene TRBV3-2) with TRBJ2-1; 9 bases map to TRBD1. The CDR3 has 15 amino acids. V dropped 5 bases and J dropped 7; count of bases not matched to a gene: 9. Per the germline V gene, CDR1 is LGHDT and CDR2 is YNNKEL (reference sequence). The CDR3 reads CASSNRDRDRNEQFF. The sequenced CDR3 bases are TGTGCCAGCAGCAACCGGGACAGGGACAGGAATGAG.

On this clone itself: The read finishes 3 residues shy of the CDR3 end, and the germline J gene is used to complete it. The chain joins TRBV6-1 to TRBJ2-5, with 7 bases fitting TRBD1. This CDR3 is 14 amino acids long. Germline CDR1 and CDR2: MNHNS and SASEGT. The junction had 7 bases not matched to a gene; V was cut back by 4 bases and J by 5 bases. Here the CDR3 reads CASSGPQGYETQYF. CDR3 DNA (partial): TGTGCCAGCAGTGGACCACAGGGGTATGAGACC.

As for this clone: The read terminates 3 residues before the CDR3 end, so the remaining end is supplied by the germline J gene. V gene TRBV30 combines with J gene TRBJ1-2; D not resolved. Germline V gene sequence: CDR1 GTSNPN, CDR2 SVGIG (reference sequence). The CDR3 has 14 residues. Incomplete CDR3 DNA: TGTGCCTGGAGTGTATACGGGGTTACCTACGAC. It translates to CAWSVYGVTYD. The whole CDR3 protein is CAWSVYGVTYDYTF. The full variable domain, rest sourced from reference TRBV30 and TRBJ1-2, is SQTIHQWPATLVQPVGSPLSLECTVEGTSNPNLYWYRQAAGRGLQLLFYSVGIGQISSEVPQNLSASRPQDRQFILSSKKLLLSDSGFYLCAWSVYGVTYDYTFGSGTRLTVV.

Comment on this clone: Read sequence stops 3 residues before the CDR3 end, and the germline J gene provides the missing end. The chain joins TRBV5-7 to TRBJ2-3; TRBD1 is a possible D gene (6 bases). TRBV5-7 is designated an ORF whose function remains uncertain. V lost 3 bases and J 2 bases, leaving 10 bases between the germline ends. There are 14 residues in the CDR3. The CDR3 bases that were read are TGTGCCAGCAGCTCACAGGGACCCACAGATACG. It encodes CASSSQGPTDT. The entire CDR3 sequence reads CASSSQGPTDTQYF.

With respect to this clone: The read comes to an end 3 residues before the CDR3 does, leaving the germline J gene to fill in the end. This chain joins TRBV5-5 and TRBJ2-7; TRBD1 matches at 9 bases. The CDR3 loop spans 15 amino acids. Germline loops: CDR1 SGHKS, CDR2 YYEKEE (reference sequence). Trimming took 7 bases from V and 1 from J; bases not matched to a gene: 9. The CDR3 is CASLRSGQGSYEQYF. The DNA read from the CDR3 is TGTGCCAGCCTACGCTCGGGACAGGGTTCCTACGAG. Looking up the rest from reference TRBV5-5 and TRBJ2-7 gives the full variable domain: DAGVTQSPTHLIKTRGQQVTLRCSPISGHKSVSWYQQVLGQGPQFIFQYYEKEERGRGNFPDRFSARQFPNYSSELNVNALLLGDSALYLCASLRSGQGSYEQYFGPGTRLTVT.

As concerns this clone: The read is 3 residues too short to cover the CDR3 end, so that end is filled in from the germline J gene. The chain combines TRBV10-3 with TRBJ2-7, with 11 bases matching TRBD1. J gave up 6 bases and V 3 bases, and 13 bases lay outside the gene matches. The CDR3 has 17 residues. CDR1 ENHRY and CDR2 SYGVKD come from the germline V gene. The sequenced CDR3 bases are TGTGCCATCAGTGATCCCGGGGGGACAGGGGGATATAGCGAG. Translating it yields CAISDPGGTGGYSE. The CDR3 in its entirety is CAISDPGGTGGYSEQYF.

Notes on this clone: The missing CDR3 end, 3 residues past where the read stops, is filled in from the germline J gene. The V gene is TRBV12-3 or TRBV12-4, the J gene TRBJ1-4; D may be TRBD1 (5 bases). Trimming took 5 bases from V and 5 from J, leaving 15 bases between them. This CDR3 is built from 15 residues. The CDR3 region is CASSPAGKGNEKLFF. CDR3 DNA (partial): TGTGCCAGCAGTCCGGCAGGGAAGGGGAATGAAAAA.

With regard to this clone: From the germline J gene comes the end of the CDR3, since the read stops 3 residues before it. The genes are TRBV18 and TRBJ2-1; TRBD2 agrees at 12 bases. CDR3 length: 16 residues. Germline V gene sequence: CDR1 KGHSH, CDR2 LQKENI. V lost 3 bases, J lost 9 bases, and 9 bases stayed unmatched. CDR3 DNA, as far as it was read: TGTGCCAGCTCACCCCCCCTAGCGGGAGGGCTGGGTGAG. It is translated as CASSPPLAGGLGE. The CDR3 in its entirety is CASSPPLAGGLGEQFF.

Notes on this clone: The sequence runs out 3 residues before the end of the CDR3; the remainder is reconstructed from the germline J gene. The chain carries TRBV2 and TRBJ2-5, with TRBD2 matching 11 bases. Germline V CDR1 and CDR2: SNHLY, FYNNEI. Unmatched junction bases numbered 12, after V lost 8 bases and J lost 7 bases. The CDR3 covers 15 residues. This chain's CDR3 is CASQWTSGLGGTQYF. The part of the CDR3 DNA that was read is TGTGCCAGCCAATGGACTAGCGGGCTTGGTGGGACC.

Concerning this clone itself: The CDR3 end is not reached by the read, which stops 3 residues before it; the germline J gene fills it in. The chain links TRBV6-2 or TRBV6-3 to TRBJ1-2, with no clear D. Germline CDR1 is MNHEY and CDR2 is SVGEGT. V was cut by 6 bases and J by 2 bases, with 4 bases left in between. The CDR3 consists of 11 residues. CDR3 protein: CASSLNYGYTF. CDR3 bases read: TGTGCCAGCAGCCTAAACTATGGC.

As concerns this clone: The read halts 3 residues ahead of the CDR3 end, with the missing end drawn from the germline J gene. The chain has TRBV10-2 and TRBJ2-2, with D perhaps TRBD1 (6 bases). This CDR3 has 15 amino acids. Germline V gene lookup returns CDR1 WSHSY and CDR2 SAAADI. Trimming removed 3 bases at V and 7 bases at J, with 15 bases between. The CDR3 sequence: CASSDGRGRFGELFF. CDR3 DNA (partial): TGCGCCAGCAGTGACGGCAGGGGACGTTTCGGGGAG.

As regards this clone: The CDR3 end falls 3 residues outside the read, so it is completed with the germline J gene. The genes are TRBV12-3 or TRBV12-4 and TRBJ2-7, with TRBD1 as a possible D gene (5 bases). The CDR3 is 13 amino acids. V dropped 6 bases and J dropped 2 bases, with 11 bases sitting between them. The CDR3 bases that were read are TGTGCCAGCAGGGAGACAGATACCTACGAG. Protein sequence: CASRETDTYE. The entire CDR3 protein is CASRETDTYEQYF.

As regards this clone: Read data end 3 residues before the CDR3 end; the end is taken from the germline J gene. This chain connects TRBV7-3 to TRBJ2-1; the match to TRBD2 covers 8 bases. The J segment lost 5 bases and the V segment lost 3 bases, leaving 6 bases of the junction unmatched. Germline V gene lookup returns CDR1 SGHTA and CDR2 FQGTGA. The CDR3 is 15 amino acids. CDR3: CASSLSAGANNEQFF. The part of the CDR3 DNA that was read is TGTGCCAGCAGCTTGTCAGCGGGAGCCAACAATGAG.

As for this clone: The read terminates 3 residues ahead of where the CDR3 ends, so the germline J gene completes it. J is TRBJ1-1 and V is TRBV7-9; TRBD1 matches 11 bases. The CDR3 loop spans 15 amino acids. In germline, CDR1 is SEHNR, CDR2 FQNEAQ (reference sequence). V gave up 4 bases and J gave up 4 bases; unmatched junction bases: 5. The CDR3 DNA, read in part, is TGTGCCAGCAGCTGGCCGGGACAGGGGGTCACTGAA. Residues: CASSWPGQGVTE. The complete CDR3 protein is CASSWPGQGVTEAFF.

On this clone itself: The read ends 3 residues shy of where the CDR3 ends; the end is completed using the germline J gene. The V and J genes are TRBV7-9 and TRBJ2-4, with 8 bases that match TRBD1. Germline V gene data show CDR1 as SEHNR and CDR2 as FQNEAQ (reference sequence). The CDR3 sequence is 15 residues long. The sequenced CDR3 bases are TGTGCCAGCAGCTCAATGGACAGGGCCGCTTATGGT. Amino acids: CASSSMDRAAYG. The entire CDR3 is CASSSMDRAAYGQYF.

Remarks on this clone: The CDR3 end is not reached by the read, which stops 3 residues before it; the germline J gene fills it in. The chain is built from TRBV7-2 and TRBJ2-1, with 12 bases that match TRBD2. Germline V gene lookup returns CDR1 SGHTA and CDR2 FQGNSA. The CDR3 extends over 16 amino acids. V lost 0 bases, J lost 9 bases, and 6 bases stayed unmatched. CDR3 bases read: TGTGCCAGCAGCTTAGCGCTAGCGGGAGGGCCGGGTGAG. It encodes CASSLALAGGPGE. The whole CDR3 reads CASSLALAGGPGEQFF. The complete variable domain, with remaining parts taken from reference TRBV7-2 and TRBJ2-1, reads GAGVSQSPSNKVTEKGKDVELRCDPISGHTALYWYRQSLGQGLEFLIYFQGNSAPDKSGLPSDRFSAERTGGSVSTLTIQRTQQEDSAVYLCASSLALAGGPGEQFFGPGTRLTVL.

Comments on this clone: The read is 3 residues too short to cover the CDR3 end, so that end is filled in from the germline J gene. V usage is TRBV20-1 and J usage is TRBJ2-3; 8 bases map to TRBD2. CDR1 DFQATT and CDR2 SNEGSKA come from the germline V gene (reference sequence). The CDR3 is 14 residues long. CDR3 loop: CSAIQRETQETQYF. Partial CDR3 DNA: TGCAGTGCTATCCAGCGGGAGACCCAAGAGACG.